Included here is one T cell receptor (beta chain) sequence, with context. The data stem from a study of blood T cell repertoires in COVID-19. Study overall: Spain, Italy and the United States supplied samples that represented acute and convalescent COVID-19. PBMCs, B-cell-depleted T cells, or T cells were the source of the cDNA or gDNA that made up the material.

In the original processing: The assay estimated nucleated cells by amplifying reference gene primers. Data came from immunoSEQ multiplex PCR; TCRdb stores just in-frame clones and leaves some out. The V and J calls and clone size were taken over from that table, and D and trimming were inferred from the DNA. The profile shows about 280,000 clones, 80% to 90% of them singletons. There are 15 residues in the CDR3. Deletions cut 0 bases from V and 4 bases from J, with 10 bases between. V usage is TRBV23-1 and J usage is TRBJ1-5; D remains ambiguous. TRBV23-1 is reported as an ORF; its role is uncertain. The sample taken for sequencing was peripheral blood. The source of this sequence is a man aged 35 to 55 with acute or convalescent COVID-19. CDR3 sequence (DNA): TGCGCCAGCAGTCAATCGGTGGAGAGAAATCAGCCCCAGCATTTT. Translating it yields CASSQSVERNQPQHF.